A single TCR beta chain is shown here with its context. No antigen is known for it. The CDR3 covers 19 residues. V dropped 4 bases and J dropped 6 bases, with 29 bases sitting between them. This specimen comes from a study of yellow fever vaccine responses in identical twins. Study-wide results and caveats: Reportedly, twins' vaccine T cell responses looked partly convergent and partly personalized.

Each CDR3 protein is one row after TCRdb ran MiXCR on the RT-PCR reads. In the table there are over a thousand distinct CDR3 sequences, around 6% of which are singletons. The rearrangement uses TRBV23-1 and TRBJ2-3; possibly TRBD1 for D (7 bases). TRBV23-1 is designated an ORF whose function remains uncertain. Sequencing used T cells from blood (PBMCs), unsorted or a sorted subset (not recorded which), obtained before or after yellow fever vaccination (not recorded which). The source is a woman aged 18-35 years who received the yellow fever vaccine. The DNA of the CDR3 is TGCGCCAGCAGTCGTGGCCTTCGACAGGGTGGGACCGCGGGGGATACGCAGTATTTT. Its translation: CASSRGLRQGGTAGDTQYF.